This T cell receptor (beta chain) was sequenced during a study of response to subunit inactivated influenza vaccine. TCRdb processed the RT-PCR reads anew with MiXCR; each CDR3 protein has one entry. The data show about 700,000 distinct CDR3 sequences, approximately 15% seen once. Trimming pared 7 bases from V and 2 bases from J, leaving 12 bases between. The CDR3 length is 13 residues. CDR1 is SNHLY, CDR2 FYNNEI, per germline. Study-level results: Few additional T cells are recruited per seasonal influenza vaccination, authors suggested.

A few counts support this clonotype. Its specificity is not known. The chain combines TRBV2 with TRBJ2-7; possibly TRBD2 for D (7 bases). The sequenced sample was PBMCs from blood, obtained less than 15 days before vaccination. The sequence came from a man aged 45 to 65 who received an inactivated influenza vaccine. CDR3 in DNA: TGTGCCAGCACCCGCGGGGGCCCCTACGAGCAGTACTTC. Translated: CASTRGGPYEQYF.